What follows are 16 T cell receptor beta chains derived from one specimen sequenced in a study of blood T cell repertoires in COVID-19. Profiling relied on immunoSEQ multiplex PCR, and the TCRdb table lists in-frame clones only, not all of them. The top ten clones hold 4.5% to 5.5% of a sample with some 150,000 clones, more than 75% of them seen once. The sequencing input was peripheral blood. These receptors originate from a human donor in a cohort sampled during active COVID-19.

The V gene is TRBV5-1, the J gene TRBJ1-1; D is ambiguous. V dropped 4 bases and J dropped 2 bases, with 15 bases sitting between them. This CDR3 comprises 15 residues. Germline V gives CDR1 SGHRS, CDR2 YFSETQ. The DNA for the CDR3 is TGCGCCAGCAGCCTAACAACCGGGTCAAACACTGAAGCTTTCTTT. Encoded protein: CASSLTTGSNTEAFF.

The J gene is TRBJ2-5, the V gene TRBV24-1; 8 bases line up with TRBD1. Germline V gives CDR1 KGHDR, CDR2 SFDVKD. This CDR3 has 14 residues. The trim removed 6 bases at V and 4 bases at J, leaving 6 bases unmatched. The CDR3 loop reads CATSTTGGLETQYF. The CDR3 DNA follows: TGTGCCACCAGTACTACAGGGGGATTAGAGACCCAGTACTTC.

This clone has only one observation. The chain uses TRBV29-1 and TRBJ1-5, with 8 bases matching TRBD1. Trimming at V came to 6 bases and at J to 7 bases, leaving 5 bases not matched to a gene. Germline V gene lookup returns CDR1 SQVTM and CDR2 ANQGSEA. This CDR3 has 12 residues. CDR3 protein: CSVGTGTQPQHF. In DNA form, the CDR3 reads TGCAGCGTCGGGACAGGCACCCAGCCCCAGCATTTT.

The chain carries TRBV5-6 and TRBJ2-5, with 7 bases fitting TRBD1. Germline V gene lookup returns CDR1 SGHDT and CDR2 YYEEEE. This CDR3 spans 15 amino acids. The V gene end was trimmed by 0 bases and the J gene end by 3 bases; junction bases not matched to a gene: 5. CDR3 region: CASSLARQGKETQYF. In nucleotides, the CDR3 is TGTGCCAGCAGCTTGGCCCGACAGGGAAAAGAGACCCAGTACTTC. The full variable domain, rest sourced from reference TRBV5-6 and TRBJ2-5, is DAGVTQSPTHLIKTRGQQVTLRCSPKSGHDTVSWYQQALGQGPQFIFQYYEEEERQRGNFPDRFSGHQFPNYSSELNVNALLLGDSALYLCASSLARQGKETQYFGPGTRLLVL.

V and J are TRBV30 and TRBJ2-3; a possible D gene is TRBD2 (6 bases). Germline loops: CDR1 GTSNPN, CDR2 SVGIG (reference sequence). The V and J ends lost 0 bases and 4 bases respectively, with 8 bases between them. The CDR3 runs to 13 residues. In nucleotides, the CDR3 is TGTGCCTGGAGTGTAGGAGGGGCAGATACGCAGTATTTT. Encoded protein: CAWSVGGADTQYF. Drawing the rest from reference TRBV30 and TRBJ2-3, the complete variable domain is SQTIHQWPATLVQPVGSPLSLECTVEGTSNPNLYWYRQAAGRGLQLLFYSVGIGQISSEVPQNLSASRPQDRQFILSSKKLLLSDSGFYLCAWSVGGADTQYFGPGTRLTVL.

This chain connects TRBV5-1 to TRBJ2-2; TRBD2 might be the D (5 bases). This CDR3 has 16 residues. Trimming shortened V by 4 bases and J by 5 bases, and 18 bases separated the two germline ends. Germline CDR1 and CDR2: SGHRS and YFSETQ. CDR3 region: CASSKDPTSGTGELFF. Written as DNA, the CDR3 is TGCGCCAGCAGCAAAGACCCCACATCGGGGACCGGGGAGCTGTTTTTT.

J is TRBJ2-5 and V is TRBV6-1, with D perhaps TRBD2 (5 bases). The germline gives CDR1 MNHNS, CDR2 SASEGT. The CDR3 has 16 amino acids. V was shortened by 3 bases and J by 5 bases, with 19 bases between the two germline ends. The CDR3 bases are TGTGCCAGCAGTGAGTTTTCGACTGGCGGGTGGGAGACCCAGTACTTC. Protein product: CASSEFSTGGWETQYF.

The chain carries TRBV6-5 and TRBJ2-1; D possibly corresponds to TRBD1 (6 bases). Germline V gene sequence: CDR1 MNHEY, CDR2 SVGAGI. The CDR3 length is 16 residues. Trimming removed 0 bases at V and 0 bases at J, with 9 bases between. The CDR3 loop is CASSYSTGTSYNEQFF. The CDR3 DNA reads as TGTGCCAGCAGTTACTCCACAGGGACCTCCTACAATGAGCAGTTCTTC.

There are a few counts of this clone. This chain links TRBV30 with TRBJ1-2, with D hard to call. The germline gives CDR1 GTSNPN, CDR2 SVGIG (reference sequence). The CDR3 sequence is 11 residues long. V gave up 7 bases and J gave up 8 bases, with 14 bases separating them. The DNA of the CDR3 is TGTGCCTCGGAGTGGGCGGGCGGCTACACCTTC. As protein: CASEWAGGYTF.

This clone showed up just a few times. The chain is built from TRBV6-5 and TRBJ2-5; 11 nucleotides line up with TRBD2. This CDR3 contains 15 residues. Unmatched junction bases numbered 8, after V lost 6 bases and J lost 5 bases. Germline CDR1 and CDR2: MNHEY and SVGAGI. The CDR3 bases are TGTGCCAGCAGGGTAGCGGGAGGGCCTCAGGAGACCCAGTACTTC. Amino acid sequence: CASRVAGGPQETQYF.

The CDR3 here is CASSRLDPTDTQYF. The CDR3 DNA reads TGTGCCAGTAGTCGACTAGATCCCACAGATACGCAGTATTTT. The chain employs TRBV19 and TRBJ2-3; D may be TRBD2 (6 bases). CDR1 is LNHDA, CDR2 SQIVND, per germline (reference sequence). This CDR3 is built from 14 residues. Trimming took 5 bases from V and 2 from J, leaving 11 bases between them.

This rearrangement joins TRBV5-4 to TRBJ1-4; maybe TRBD1 (6 bases). V dropped 9 bases and J dropped 4 bases, with 13 bases sitting between them. Looked up from germline, CDR1 is SGHNT and CDR2 is YYREEE (reference sequence). The CDR3 consists of 13 residues. The CDR3 DNA sequence: TGTGCCACCCGGACAGTCAATAATGAAAAACTGTTTTTT. This encodes CATRTVNNEKLFF.

A few counts support this clone. The V call is TRBV18, the J call TRBJ2-2; no clear D. The CDR3 is 16 amino acids. The germline V gene has CDR1 KGHSH and CDR2 LQKENI. V was pared by 2 bases and J by 0 bases, with 10 bases between. The CDR3: CASSPRVDANTGELFF. In nucleotides, the CDR3 is TGTGCCAGCTCACCAAGAGTAGATGCGAACACCGGGGAGCTGTTTTTT.

The chain couples TRBV6-5 to TRBJ2-1, with 10 bases that match TRBD2. Unmatched junction bases numbered 6, after V lost 6 bases and J lost 4 bases. The V gene's germline CDR1 is MNHEY and CDR2 SVGAGI. The CDR3 is made up of 15 amino acids. CDR3 region: CASSQGLASYNEQFF. CDR3 in DNA: TGTGCCAGCAGCCAGGGACTAGCGTCTTACAATGAGCAGTTCTTC.

The CDR3 DNA reads as TGTGCCAGCAGCCAAGGGAGACAGCAGAGTAATGAAAAACTGTTTTTT. It translates to CASSQGRQQSNEKLFF. The chain uses TRBV4-2 and TRBJ1-4, with D tentatively TRBD1 (5 bases). V lost 1 base and J lost 4, with 13 bases in between. Germline loops: CDR1 LGHNA, CDR2 YNFKEQ. The CDR3 length is 16 residues.

This clone has just one count. The chain carries TRBV19 and TRBJ2-6; weak D call: TRBD2 (6 bases). V dropped 0 bases and J dropped 2 bases, with 8 bases sitting between them. Germline V gene lookup returns CDR1 LNHDA and CDR2 SQIVND (reference sequence). The CDR3 is 16 residues long. CDR3 residues: CASSIDRGAGANVLTF. The CDR3, as DNA: TGTGCCAGTAGTATAGATCGCGGGGCTGGGGCCAACGTCCTGACTTTC.